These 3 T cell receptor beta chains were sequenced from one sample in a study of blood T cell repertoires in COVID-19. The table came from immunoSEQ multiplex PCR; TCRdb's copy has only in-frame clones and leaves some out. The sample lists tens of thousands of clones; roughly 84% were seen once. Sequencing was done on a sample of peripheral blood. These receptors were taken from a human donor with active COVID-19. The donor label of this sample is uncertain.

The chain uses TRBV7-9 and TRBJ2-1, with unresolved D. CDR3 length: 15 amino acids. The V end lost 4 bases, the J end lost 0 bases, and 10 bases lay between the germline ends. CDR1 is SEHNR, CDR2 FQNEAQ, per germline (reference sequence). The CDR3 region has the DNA TGTGCCAGCAGCTCATTAATGAGCTCCTACAATGAGCAGTTCTTC. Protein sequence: CASSSLMSSYNEQFF.

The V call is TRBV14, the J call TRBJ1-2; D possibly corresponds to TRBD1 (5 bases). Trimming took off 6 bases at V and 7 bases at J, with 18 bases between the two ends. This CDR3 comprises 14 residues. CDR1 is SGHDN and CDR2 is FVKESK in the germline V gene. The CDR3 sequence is CASSQPVGLGGYTF. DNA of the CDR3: TGTGCCAGCAGTCAGCCGGTGGGGCTTGGTGGCTACACCTTC.

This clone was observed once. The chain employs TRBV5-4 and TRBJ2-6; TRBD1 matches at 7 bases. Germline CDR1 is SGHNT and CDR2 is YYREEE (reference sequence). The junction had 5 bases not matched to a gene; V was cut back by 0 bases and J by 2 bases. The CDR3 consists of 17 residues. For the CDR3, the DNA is TGTGCCAGCAGCTTGGCCCAGGGGGAACCTGGGGCCAACGTCCTGACTTTC. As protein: CASSLAQGEPGANVLTF.